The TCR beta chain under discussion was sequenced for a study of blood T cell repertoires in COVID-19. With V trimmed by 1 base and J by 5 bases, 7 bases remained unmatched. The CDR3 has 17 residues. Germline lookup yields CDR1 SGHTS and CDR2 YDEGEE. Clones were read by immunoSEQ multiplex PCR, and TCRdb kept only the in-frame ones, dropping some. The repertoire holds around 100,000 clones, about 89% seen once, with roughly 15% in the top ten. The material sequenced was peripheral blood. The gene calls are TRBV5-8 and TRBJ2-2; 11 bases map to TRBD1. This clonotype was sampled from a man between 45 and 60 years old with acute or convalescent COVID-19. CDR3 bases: TGTGCCAGCAGCTTGACGGACAGGGGGCTAAGGACCGGGGAGCTGTTTTTT. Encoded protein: CASSLTDRGLRTGELFF. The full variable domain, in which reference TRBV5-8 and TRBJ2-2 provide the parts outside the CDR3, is EAGVTQSPTHLIKTRGQQATLRCSPISGHTSVYWYQQALGLGLQFLLWYDEGEERNRGNFPPRFSGRQFPNYSSELNVNALELEDSALYLCASSLTDRGLRTGELFFGEGSRLTVL.